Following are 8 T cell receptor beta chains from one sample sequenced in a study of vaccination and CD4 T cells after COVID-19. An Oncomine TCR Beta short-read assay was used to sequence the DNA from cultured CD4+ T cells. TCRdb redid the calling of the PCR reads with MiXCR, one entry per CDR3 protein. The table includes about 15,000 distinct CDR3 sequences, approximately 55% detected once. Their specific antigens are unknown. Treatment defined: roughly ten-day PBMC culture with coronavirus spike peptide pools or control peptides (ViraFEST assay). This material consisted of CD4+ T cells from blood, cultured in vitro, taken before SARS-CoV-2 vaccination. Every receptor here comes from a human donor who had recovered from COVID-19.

The CDR3 DNA reads as TGTGCCAGCAGTTTAGGGGGGAGCAATCAGCCCCAGCATTTT. Its translation: CASSLGGSNQPQHF. This chain joins TRBV12-3 or TRBV12-4 and TRBJ1-5; D might be TRBD1 (5 bases). This CDR3 region has 14 residues. Trimming removed 1 base from V and 1 base from J, with 5 bases in between.

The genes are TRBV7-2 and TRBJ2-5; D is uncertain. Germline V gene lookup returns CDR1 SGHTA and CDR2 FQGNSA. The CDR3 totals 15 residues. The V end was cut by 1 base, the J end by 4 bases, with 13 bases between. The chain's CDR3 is CASSLVRATRETQYF. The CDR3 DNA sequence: TGTGCCAGCAGCTTAGTTCGGGCTACGAGAGAGACCCAGTACTTC.

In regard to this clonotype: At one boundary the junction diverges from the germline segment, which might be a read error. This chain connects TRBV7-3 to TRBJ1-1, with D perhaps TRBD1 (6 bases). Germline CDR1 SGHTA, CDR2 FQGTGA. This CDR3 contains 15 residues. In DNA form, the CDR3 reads TGTGCCAGCAGCCTCCTAGACAGGATGAAGACTGAAGCTTTCTTT. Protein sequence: CASSLLDRMKTEAFF.

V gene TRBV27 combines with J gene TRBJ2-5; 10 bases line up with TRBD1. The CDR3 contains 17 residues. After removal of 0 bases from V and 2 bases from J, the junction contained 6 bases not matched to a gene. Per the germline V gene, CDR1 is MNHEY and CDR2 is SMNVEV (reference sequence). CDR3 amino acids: CASSLSGTGALQETQYF. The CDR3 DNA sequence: TGTGCCAGCAGTTTATCCGGGACAGGGGCATTACAAGAGACCCAGTACTTC.

In DNA form, the CDR3 reads TGTGCCAGCAGACCCCCGGAGGGCCGGCGCGGCTATGGCTACACCTTC. Residues: CASRPPEGRRGYGYTF. V usage is TRBV6-2 or TRBV6-3 and J usage is TRBJ1-2, with D unclear. The CDR3 consists of 16 residues. Trimming stripped 6 bases from V and 4 bases from J, with 21 bases between. CDR1 and CDR2 from the germline V gene are MNHEY and SVGEGT.

CDR3 residues: CSARAQGLGGRNTGELFF. Written as DNA, the CDR3 is TGCAGTGCTAGAGCACAGGGTTTGGGCGGGAGGAACACCGGGGAGCTGTTTTTT. J is TRBJ2-2 and V is TRBV20-1; D perhaps matches TRBD2 (7 bases). The CDR3 extends over 18 amino acids. CDR1 and CDR2 (germline): DFQATT, SNEGSKA (reference sequence). Trimming took 1 base from V and 1 from J, leaving 19 bases between them.

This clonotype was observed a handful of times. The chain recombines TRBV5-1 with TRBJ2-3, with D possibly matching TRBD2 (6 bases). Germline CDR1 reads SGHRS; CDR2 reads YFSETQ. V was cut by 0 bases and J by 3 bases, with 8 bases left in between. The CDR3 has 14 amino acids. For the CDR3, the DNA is TGCGCCAGCAGCTTGGCCAGCGGGACAGATACGCAGTATTTT. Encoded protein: CASSLASGTDTQYF.

The CDR3 loop reads CASSSASATEAFF. Here the CDR3 DNA reads TGTGCCAGCAGCTCGGCCAGTGCCACTGAAGCTTTCTTT. The chain couples TRBV6-2 or TRBV6-3 to TRBJ1-1, with D unresolved. V was clipped by 6 bases and J by 4 bases, with 12 bases between them. The CDR3 runs 13 residues. Germline V lookup: CDR1 MNHEY, CDR2 SVGEGT.